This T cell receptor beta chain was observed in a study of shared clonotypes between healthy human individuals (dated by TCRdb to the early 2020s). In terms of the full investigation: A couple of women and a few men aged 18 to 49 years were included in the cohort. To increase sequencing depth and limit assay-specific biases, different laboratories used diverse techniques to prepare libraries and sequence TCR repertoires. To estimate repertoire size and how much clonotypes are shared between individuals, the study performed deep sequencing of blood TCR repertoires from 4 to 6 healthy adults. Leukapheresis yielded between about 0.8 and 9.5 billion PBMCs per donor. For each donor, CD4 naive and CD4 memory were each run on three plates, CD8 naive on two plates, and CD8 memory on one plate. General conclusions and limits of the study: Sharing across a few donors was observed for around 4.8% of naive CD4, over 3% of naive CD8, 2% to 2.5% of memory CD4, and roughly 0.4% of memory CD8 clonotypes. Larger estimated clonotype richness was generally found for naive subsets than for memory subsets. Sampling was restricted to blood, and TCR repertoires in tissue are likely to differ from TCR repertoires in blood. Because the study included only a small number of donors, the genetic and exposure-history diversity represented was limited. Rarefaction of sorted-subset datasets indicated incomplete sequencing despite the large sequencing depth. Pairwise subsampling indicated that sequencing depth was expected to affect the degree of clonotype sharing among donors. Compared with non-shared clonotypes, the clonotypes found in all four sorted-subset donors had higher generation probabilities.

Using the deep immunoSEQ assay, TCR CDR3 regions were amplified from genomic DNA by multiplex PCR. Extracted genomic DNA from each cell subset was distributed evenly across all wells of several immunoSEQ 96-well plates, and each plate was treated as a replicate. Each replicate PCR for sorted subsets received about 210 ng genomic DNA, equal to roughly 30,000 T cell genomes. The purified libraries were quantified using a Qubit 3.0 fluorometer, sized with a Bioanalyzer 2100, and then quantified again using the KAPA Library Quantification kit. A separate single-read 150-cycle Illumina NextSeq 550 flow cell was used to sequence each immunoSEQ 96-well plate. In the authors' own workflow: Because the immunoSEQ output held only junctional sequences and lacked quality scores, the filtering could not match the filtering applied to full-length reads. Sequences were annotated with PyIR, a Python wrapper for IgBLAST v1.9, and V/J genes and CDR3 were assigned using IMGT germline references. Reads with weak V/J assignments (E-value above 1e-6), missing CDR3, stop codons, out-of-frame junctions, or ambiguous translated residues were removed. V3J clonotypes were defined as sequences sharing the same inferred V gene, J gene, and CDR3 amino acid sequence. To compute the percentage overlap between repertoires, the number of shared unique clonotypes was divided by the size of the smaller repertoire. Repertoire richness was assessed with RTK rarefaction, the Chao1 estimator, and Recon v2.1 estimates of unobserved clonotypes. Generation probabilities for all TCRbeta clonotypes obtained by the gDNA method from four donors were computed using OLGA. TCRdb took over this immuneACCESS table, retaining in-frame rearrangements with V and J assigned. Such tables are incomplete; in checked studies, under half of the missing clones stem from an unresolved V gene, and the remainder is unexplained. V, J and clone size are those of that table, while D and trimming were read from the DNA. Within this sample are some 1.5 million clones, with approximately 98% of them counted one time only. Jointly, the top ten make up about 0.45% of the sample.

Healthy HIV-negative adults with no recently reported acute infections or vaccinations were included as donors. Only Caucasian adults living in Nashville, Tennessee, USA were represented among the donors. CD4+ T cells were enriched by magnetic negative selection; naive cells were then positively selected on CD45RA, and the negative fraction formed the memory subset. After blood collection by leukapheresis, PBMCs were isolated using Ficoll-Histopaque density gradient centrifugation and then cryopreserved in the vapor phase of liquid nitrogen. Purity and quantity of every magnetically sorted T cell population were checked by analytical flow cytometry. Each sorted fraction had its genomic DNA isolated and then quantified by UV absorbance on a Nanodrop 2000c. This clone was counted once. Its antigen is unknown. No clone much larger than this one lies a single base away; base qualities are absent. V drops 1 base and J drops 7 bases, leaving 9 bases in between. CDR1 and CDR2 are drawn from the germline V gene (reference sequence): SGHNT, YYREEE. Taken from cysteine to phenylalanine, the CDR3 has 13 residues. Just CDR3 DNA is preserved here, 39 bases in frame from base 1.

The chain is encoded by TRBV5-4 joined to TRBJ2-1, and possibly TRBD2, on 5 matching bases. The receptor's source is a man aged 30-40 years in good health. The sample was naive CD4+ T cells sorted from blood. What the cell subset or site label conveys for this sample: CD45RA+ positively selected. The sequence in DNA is TGTGCCAGCAGCTTGCTGGGAGCTAATGAGCAGTTCTTC. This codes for CASSLLGANEQFF. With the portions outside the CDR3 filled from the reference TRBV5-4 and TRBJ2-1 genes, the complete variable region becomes ETGVTQSPTHLIKTRGQQVTLRCSSQSGHNTVSWYQQALGQGPQFIFQYYREEENGRGNFPPRFSGLQFPNYSSELNVNALELDDSALYLCASSLLGANEQFFGPGTRLTVL.